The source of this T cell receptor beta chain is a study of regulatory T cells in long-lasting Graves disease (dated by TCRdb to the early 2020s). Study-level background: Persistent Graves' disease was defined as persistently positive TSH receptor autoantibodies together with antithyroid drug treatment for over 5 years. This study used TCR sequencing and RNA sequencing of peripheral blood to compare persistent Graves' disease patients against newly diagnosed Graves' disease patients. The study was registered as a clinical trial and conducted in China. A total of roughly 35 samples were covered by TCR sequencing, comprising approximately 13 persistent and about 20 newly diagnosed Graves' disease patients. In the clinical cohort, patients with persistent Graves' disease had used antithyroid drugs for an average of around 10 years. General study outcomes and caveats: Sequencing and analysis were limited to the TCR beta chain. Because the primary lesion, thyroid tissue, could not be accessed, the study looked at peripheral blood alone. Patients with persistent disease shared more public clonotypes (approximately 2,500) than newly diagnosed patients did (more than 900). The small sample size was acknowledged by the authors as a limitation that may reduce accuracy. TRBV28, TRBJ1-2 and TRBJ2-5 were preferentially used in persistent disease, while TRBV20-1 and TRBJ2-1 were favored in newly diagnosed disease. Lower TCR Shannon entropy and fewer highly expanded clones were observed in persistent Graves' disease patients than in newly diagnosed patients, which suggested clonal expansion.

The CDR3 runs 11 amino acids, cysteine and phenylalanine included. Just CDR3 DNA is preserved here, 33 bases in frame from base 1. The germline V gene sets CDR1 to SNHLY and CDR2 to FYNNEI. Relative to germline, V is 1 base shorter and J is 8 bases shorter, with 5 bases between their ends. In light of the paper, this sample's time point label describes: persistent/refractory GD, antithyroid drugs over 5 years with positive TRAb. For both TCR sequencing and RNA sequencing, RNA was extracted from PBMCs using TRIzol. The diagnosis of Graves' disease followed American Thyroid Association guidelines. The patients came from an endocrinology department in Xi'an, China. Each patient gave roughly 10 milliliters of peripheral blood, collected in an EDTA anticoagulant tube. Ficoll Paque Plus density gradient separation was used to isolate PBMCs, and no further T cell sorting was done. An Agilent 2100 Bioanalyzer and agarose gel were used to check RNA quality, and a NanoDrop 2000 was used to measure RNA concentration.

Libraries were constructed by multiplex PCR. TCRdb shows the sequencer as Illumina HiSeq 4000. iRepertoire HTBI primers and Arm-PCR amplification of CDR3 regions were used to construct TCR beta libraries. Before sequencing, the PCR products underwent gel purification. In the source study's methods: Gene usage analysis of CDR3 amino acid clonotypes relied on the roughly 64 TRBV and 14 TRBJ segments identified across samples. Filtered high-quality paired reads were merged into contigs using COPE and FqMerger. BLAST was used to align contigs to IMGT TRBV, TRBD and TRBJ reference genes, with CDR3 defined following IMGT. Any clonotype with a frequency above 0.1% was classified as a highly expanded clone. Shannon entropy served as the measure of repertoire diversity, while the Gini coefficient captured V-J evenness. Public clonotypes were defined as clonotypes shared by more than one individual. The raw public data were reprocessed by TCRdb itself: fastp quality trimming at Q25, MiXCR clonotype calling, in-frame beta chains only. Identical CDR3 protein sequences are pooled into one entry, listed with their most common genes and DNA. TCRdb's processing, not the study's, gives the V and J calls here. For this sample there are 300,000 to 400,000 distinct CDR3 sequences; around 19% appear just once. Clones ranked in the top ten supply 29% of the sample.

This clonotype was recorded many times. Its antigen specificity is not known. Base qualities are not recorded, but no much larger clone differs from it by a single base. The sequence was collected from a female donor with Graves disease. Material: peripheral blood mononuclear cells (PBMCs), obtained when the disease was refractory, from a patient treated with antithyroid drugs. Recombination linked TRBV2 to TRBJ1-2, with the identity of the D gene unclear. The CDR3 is CASSEEGGYTF. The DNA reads TGTGCCAGCAGTGAAGAGGGAGGCTACACCTTC.